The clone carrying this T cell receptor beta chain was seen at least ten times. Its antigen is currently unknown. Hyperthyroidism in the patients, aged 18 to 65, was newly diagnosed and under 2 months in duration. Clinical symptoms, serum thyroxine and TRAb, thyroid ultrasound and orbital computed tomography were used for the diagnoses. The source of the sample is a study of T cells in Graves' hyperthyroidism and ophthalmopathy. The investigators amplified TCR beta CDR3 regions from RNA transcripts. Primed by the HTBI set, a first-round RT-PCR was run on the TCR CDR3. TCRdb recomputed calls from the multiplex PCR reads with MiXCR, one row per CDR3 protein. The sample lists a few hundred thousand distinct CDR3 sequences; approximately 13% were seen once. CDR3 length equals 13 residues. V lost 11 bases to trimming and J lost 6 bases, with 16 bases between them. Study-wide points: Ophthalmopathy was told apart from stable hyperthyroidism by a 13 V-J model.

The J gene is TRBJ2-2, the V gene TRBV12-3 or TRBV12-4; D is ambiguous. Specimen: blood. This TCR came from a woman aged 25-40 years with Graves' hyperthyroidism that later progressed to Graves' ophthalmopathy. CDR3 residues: CASRFGYPGELFF. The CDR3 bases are TGTGCCTCAAGGTTCGGTTATCCCGGGGAGCTGTTTTTT.